The next 2 T cell receptor beta chains were all read from a single sample in a study of CD8+ T cells in alopecia areata. Isolated RNA was reverse transcribed into cDNA used as the sequencing template. Sequencing was performed with immunoSEQ multiplex PCR; in TCRdb, only in-frame clones are kept and a portion is missing. The sample holds about 250,000 clones, less than 80% seen once. Sequencing was performed on CD4+ T cells sorted from blood, taken at week 0. The receptor set was obtained from a human donor with alopecia areata.

With respect to this clone: Other DNA sequences in this sample translate to the same CDR3. CDR3: CAWSLLAGGTDTQYF. In DNA form, the CDR3 reads TGTGCCTGGAGCCTGCTGGCGGGGGGCACAGATACGCAGTATTTT. This sequence joins TRBV30 and TRBJ2-3, with TRBD2 matching over 7 bases. V dropped 3 bases and J dropped 1; count of bases not matched to a gene: 7. CDR1 and CDR2 from the germline V gene are GTSNPN and SVGIG (reference sequence). The CDR3 sequence is 15 residues long.

The rearrangement links TRBV29-1 to TRBJ2-1; tentative D call: TRBD1 (6 bases). Trimming removed 7 bases at V and 7 bases at J, with 14 bases between. CDR1 is SQVTM, CDR2 ANQGSEA, per germline. CDR3 length: 12 amino acids. The CDR3, as DNA: TGCAGCGCAGGACAGAATACAAATGAGCAGTTCTTC. As protein: CSAGQNTNEQFF.